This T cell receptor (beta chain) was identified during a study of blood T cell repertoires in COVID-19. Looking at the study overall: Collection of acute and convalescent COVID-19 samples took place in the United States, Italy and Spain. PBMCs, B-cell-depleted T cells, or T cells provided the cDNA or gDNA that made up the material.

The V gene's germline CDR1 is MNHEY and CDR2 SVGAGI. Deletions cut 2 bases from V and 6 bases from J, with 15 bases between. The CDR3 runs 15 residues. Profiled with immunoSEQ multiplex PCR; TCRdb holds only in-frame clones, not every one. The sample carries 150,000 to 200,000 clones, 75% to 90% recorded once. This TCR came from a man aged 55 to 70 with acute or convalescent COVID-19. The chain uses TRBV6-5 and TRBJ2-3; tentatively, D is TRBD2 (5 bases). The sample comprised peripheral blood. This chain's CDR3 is CASSYGSGSVDTQYF. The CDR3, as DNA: TGTGCCAGCAGTTACGGGTCGGGAAGCGTTGATACGCAGTATTTT.